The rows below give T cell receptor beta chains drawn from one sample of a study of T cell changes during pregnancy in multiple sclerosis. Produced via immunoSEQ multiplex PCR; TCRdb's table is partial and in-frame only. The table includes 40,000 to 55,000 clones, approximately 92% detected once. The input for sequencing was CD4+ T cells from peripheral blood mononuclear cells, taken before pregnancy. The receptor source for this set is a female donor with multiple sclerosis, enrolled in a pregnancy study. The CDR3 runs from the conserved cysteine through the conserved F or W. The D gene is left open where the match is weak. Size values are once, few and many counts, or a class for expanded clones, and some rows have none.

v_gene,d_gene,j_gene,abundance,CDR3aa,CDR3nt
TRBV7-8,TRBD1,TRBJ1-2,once,CASSLVTRGNYGYTF,TGTGCCAGCAGCTTAGTTACCAGGGGGAACTATGGCTACACCTTC
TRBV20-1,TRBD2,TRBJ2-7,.,CSAGPGGSQYF,TGCAGTGCTGGACCGGGGGGGAGTCAGTACTTC
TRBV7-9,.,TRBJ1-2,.,CASSPRGGDYGYTF,TGTGCCAGCAGCCCACGGGGGGGGGACTATGGCTACACCTTC
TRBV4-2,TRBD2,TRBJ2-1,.,CASSRSTGTSGLSSYNEQFF,TGTGCCAGCAGCCGAAGCACCGGGACTAGCGGGTTGAGCTCCTACAATGAGCAGTTCTTC
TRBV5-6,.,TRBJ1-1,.,CASSLGFGRMNTEAFF,TGTGCCAGCAGCTTGGGGTTCGGGAGGATGAACACTGAAGCTTTCTTT
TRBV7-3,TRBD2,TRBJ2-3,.,CASSLGLADRTDTQYF,TGTGCCAGCAGCTTAGGACTAGCGGATCGCACAGATACGCAGTATTTT
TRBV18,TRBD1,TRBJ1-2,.,CASSPKAGGGYTF,TGTGCCAGCTCACCAAAGGCAGGGGGTGGCTACACCTTC
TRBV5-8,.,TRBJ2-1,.,CASSLWGGPPDLLEQFF,TGTGCCAGCAGCTTGTGGGGGGGGCCCCCAGATCTTCTGGAGCAGTTCTTC
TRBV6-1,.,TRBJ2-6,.,CASRSGSGANVLTF,TGTGCCAGCAGGTCAGGATCTGGGGCCAACGTCCTGACTTTC
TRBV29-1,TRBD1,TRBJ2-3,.,CSVRDRSFDTQYF,TGCAGCGTGAGGGACAGGTCTTTCGATACGCAGTATTTT
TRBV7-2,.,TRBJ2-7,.,CASSLDWAGQGYEQYF,TGTGCCAGCAGCTTAGATTGGGCGGGCCAGGGGTACGAGCAGTACTTC
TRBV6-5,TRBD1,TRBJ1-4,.,CASRIDRVNEKLFF,TGTGCCAGCAGAATTGACAGGGTTAATGAAAAACTGTTTTTT
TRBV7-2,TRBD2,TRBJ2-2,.,CASSRRLAGVTFTGELFF,TGTGCCAGCAGCAGGCGACTAGCGGGGGTAACCTTCACCGGGGAGCTGTTTTTT
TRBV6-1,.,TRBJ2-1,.,CASTQRLSSYNEQFF,TGTGCCAGCACCCAGCGGCTCTCCTCCTACAATGAGCAGTTCTTC
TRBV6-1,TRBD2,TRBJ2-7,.,CASSEGTSGGFYEQYF,TGTGCCAGCAGTGAAGGGACTAGCGGGGGTTTCTACGAGCAGTACTTC
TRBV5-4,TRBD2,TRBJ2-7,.,CASSGPGLAGVNVYEQYF,TGTGCCAGCAGCGGGCCGGGACTAGCGGGAGTGAACGTCTACGAGCAGTACTTC
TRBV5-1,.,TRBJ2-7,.,CASSLQGQGSEQYF,TGCGCCAGCAGCCTCCAGGGACAAGGGAGCGAGCAGTACTTC
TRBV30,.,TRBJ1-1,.,CAWNRGSVVNTEAFF,TGTGCCTGGAACCGGGGATCGGTTGTGAACACTGAAGCTTTCTTT
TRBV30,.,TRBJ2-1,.,CAWGAGTLWNEQFF,TGTGCCTGGGGCGCAGGTACCTTGTGGAATGAGCAGTTCTTC
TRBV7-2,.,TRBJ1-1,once,CASSFQGILYTEAFF,TGTGCCAGCAGCTTCCAGGGGATTTTGTACACTGAAGCTTTCTTT
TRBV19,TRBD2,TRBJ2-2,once,CASSTRTPRTTSGRPTGELFF,TGTGCCAGTAGTACCCGGACACCCCGAACTACTAGCGGGAGGCCAACCGGGGAGCTGTTTTTT
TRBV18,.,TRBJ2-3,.,CASSRGYSTDTQYF,TGTGCCAGCTCACGGGGCTACTCCACAGATACGCAGTATTTT
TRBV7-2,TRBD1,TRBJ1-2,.,CASSEGQHYGYTF,TGTGCCAGCAGCGAGGGACAGCACTATGGCTACACCTTC
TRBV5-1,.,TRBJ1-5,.,CASSLDTGRDQPQHF,TGCGCCAGCAGCTTGGATACAGGGAGAGATCAGCCCCAGCATTTT
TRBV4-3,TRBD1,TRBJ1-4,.,CASATGTGATNEKLFF,TGCGCCAGCGCCACGGGGACAGGTGCAACTAATGAAAAACTGTTTTTT
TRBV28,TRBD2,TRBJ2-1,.,CASMPPLYRSSGLSSYNEQFF,TGTGCCAGCATGCCCCCCCTTTACCGCTCTAGCGGGTTAAGCTCCTACAATGAGCAGTTCTTC
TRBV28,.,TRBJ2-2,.,CATLPLSDTGELFF,TGTGCCACCCTCCCGCTCAGTGACACCGGGGAGCTGTTTTTT
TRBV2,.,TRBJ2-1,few,CASSRGAVQYIFF,TGTGCCAGCAGCCGGGGGGCGGTACAATATATTTTCTTC
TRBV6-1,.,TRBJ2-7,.,CASSEQGYEQYF,TGTGCCAGCAGTGAACAGGGCTACGAGCAGTACTTC
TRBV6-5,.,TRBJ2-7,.,CASSRGKLYEQYF,TGTGCCAGCTCAAGGGGCAAGTTATACGAGCAGTACTTC
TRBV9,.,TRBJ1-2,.,CAGSGGQVVYGYTF,TGTGCCGGCAGCGGGGGCCAGGTGGTCTATGGCTACACCTTC
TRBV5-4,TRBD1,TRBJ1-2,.,CASSFPFDRANRGYTF,TGTGCCAGCAGCTTTCCCTTCGACAGGGCAAACCGGGGCTACACCTTC
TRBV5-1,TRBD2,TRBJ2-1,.,CASSVGLADRDKDNEQFF,TGCGCCAGCAGCGTGGGACTAGCGGATCGAGACAAGGACAATGAGCAGTTCTTC